What follows is one T cell receptor (beta chain) and its context. Its antigen is unknown. Other DNA sequences in this specimen translate into the identical CDR3. These data are taken from a study of PD-L1 blockade in urothelial cancer. Whole-study results and caveats: Better progression-free and overall survival followed lower pretreatment blood clonality. Tumor-associated clones in blood expanded more at 3 weeks in durable-benefit patients.

The repertoire was sequenced with immunoSEQ multiplex PCR; TCRdb's copy has only in-frame clones and lacks some. The table includes approximately 67,000 clones, approximately 83% detected once. The V end was cut by 3 bases, the J end by 2 bases, with 8 bases between. The CDR3 consists of 14 residues. Germline V gives CDR1 LNHDA, CDR2 SQIVND (reference sequence). Time point here: pretreatment peripheral blood. The sequencing here drew on PBMCs, taken around atezolizumab (anti-PD-L1) treatment. The rearrangement joins TRBV19 to TRBJ1-5; D is unclear. This sequence was found in a man in his 60s with urothelial cancer. CDR3 DNA sequence: TGTGCCAGTAGTATGTCCGGGGGCAATCAGCCCCAGCATTTT. It translates to CASSMSGGNQPQHF.